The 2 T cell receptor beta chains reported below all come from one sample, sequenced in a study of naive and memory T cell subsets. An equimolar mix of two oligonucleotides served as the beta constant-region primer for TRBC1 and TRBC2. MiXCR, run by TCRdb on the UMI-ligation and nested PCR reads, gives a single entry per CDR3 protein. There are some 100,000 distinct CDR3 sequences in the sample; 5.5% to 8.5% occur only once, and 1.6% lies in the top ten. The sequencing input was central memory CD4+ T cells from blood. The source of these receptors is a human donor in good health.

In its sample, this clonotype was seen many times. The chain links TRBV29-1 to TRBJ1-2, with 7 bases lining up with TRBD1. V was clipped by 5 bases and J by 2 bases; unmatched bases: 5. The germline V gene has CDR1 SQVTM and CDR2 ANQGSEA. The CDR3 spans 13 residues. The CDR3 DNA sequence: TGCAGCGTTCCTAAGGGGGCAAACTATGGCTACACCTTC. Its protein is CSVPKGANYGYTF. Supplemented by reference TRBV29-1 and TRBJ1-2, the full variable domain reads SAVISQKPSRDICQRGTSLTIQCQVDSQVTMMFWYRQQPGQSLTLIATANQGSEATYESGFVIDKFPISRPNLTFSTLTVSNMSPEDSSIYLCSVPKGANYGYTFGSGTRLTVV.

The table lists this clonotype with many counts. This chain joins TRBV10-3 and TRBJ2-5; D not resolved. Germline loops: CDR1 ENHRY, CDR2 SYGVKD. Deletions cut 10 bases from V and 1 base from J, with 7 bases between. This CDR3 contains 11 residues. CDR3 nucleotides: TGTGCCAGTGGGGTCCAAGAGACCCAGTACTTC. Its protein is CASGVQETQYF.